This is a list of T cell receptor beta chains from one sample in a study of neoadjuvant nivolumab and ipilimumab in lung cancer. The table came from immunoSEQ multiplex PCR; TCRdb's copy has only in-frame clones and leaves some out. The table has more than 40,000 clones, roughly 91% seen once. The sequencing used blood, collected before neoadjuvant nivolumab, alone or with ipilimumab. Receptors were obtained from an adult with non-small cell lung cancer. Some clones in this sample may be carry-over from other donors' samples. Both conserved end residues are part of each CDR3. The D gene is left open where the match is weak. Clone size is given for some rows only: seen once, a few or many times, or a class if the clone is expanded.

clone_size	d_call	j_call	v_call	cdr3_nt	cdr3_aa
.	.	TRBJ2-7	TRBV7-8	TGTGCCAGCAGCCAGAACACCTACGATTCCTACGAGCAGTACTTC	CASSQNTYDSYEQYF
.	.	TRBJ2-1	TRBV9	TGTGCCAGCAGCGTAGTTAACGGGAGAGAGCAGTTCTTC	CASSVVNGREQFF
.	.	TRBJ2-1	TRBV5-1	TGCGCCAGCAGCTTGAAGGGTGAGCAGTTCTTC	CASSLKGEQFF
once	TRBD1	TRBJ2-5	TRBV7-9	TGTGCCAGCAGCCCCCACGGGACAGGGGGTAGTGAGACCCAGTACTTC	CASSPHGTGGSETQYF
.	.	TRBJ2-2	TRBV5-4	TGTGCCAGCAGCCGGGGTAGTCACGGAGGGACCGGGGAGCTGTTTTTT	CASSRGSHGGTGELFF
.	.	TRBJ2-7	TRBV6-1	TGTGCCAGCAGTGCCACTAGGACCGAGCAGTACTTC	CASSATRTEQYF
.	.	TRBJ2-7	TRBV12-5	TGTGCTAGTGCTCGGGGAGGGGGCAGCGAGCAGTACTTC	CASARGGGSEQYF
.	.	TRBJ2-3	TRBV5-1	TGCGCCAGCAGCTTGGGTTCCAGTTCAGATACGCAGTATTTT	CASSLGSSSDTQYF
few	.	TRBJ2-1	TRBV30	TGTGCCTGGAGTGCAGGCGGGCGCGAGCAGTTCTTC	CAWSAGGREQFF
.	TRBD1	TRBJ1-2	TRBV5-1	TGCGCCAGCAGCTTGGCCCTGACAGGGAATGGCTACACCTTC	CASSLALTGNGYTF
.	.	TRBJ2-2	TRBV7-3	TGTGCCAGCAGCCGAAACACCGGGGAGCTGTTTTTT	CASSRNTGELFF
.	.	TRBJ1-1	TRBV11-3	TGTGCCAGCAGCCCCGGGAGATTGGGGGAAGCTTTCTTT	CASSPGRLGEAFF
.	.	TRBJ2-3	TRBV6-1	TGTGCCAGCAGTGGTGCCGCATTCATAGCAGATACGCAGTATTTT	CASSGAAFIADTQYF
.	TRBD2	TRBJ2-3	TRBV7-9	TGTGCCAGCAGCTTGCAAGCTAGCGGGAGCACAGATACGCAGTATTTT	CASSLQASGSTDTQYF
.	.	TRBJ2-7	TRBV9	TGTGCCAGCAGCGTAGCGGGGCAAACCGAGCAGTACTTC	CASSVAGQTEQYF
.	TRBD1	TRBJ1-1	TRBV2	TGTGCCATCCAGGACAGGGCGAACACTGAAGCTTTCTTT	CAIQDRANTEAFF
few	.	TRBJ2-7	TRBV30	TGTGCCTGGAGTCCCCAATCAGGGGTGCAGTACTTC	CAWSPQSGVQYF
.	.	TRBJ1-4	TRBV4-1	TGCGCCAGCAGCCAAGCAGTTGCAGAAAAACTGTTTTTT	CASSQAVAEKLFF
.	.	TRBJ2-1	TRBV4-3	TGCGCCAGCAGCCAAGAGGGGAGGTCGGGCAATGAGCAGTTCTTC	CASSQEGRSGNEQFF